This T cell receptor (beta chain) was obtained from a study of spatial heterogeneity in lung cancer. Across the whole study: There were consistently more beta-chain sequences detected than alpha-chain sequences.

All TCR cDNA molecules were individually tagged with a unique molecular identifier. A single record per CDR3 protein comes from TCRdb applying MiXCR to the 5' RACE reads. Here the sample spans around 45,000 distinct CDR3 sequences, about 10% being singletons. Whole-study results and caveats: Whereas they appeared in blood less at follow-up, ubiquitous expanded tumor TCRs appeared there more at resection.

The CDR3 consists of 15 residues. The germline gives CDR1 MNHEY, CDR2 SMNVEV (reference sequence). Trimming shortened V by 5 bases and J by 5 bases, and 18 bases separated the two germline ends. Sample time point: sample taken at primary tumor resection. No cell sorting; template was whole RNA from tumor, lung tissue or PBMC. Samples came from 72 TRACERx patients with untreated early-stage lung cancer. Comments on this clonotype: Its target is not known.

The TCR was taken from a female donor with early-stage non-small cell lung cancer. This chain connects TRBV27 to TRBJ1-1, with D perhaps matching TRBD1 (5 bases). Sequences were derived from PBMCs, sampled at surgery. The CDR3 DNA reads as TGTGCCAGCAGTATCGGGGGGGGGGTTAATACTGAAGCTTTCTTT. Protein product: CASSIGGGVNTEAFF.